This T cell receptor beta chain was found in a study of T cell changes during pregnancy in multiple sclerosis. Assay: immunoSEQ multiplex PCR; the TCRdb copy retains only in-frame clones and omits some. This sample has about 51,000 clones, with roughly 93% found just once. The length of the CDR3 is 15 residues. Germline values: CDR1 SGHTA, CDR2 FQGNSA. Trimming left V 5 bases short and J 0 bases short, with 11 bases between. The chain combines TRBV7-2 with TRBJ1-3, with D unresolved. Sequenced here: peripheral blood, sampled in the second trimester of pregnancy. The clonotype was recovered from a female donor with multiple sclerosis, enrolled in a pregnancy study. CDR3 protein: CASSLDSRSGNTIYF. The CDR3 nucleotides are TGTGCCAGCAGCCTCGACTCCCGCTCTGGAAACACCATATATTTT.